This T cell receptor beta chain was documented in a study of T cell responses to AZD1222 COVID-19 vaccine. Across the whole study: Investigators merged groups given second doses at roughly 4 or roughly 12 weeks.

The study, taken as a whole, reports: A rise in Spike-specific TCR breadth and depth followed two AZD1222 doses.

Trimming removed 6 bases at V and 0 bases at J, with 8 bases between. The CDR3 covers 13 residues. CDR1 and CDR2 (germline): LNHNV, YYDKDF (reference sequence). Sequenced by immunoSEQ multiplex PCR; TCRdb stores in-frame clones only, minus some. The table includes about 130,000 clones, approximately 90% detected once. Concerning this clone: The antigen remains undetermined.

The sequence was obtained from an adult in good health. The genes are TRBV15 and TRBJ1-1; D possibly corresponds to TRBD1 (5 bases). Sequencing was performed on peripheral blood, taken on day 0 of AZD1222 vaccination. In nucleotides, the CDR3 is TGTGCCACCAGGGGGCCCCTGAACACTGAAGCTTTCTTT. As protein: CATRGPLNTEAFF.